The rows below give T cell receptor beta chains drawn from one sample of a study of blood T cell repertoires in COVID-19. The data were produced by immunoSEQ multiplex PCR, yet TCRdb's version contains in-frame clones alone and is incomplete. The top ten clones hold around 9.3% of a sample with about 390,000 clones, around nine tenths of them seen once. Sequencing was performed on PBMCs or T cells enriched from blood (not recorded which). These receptors were collected from a woman aged 50 to 60 who had recovered from COVID-19. The CDR3 runs from the conserved cysteine through the conserved F or W. A D gene is named only where the DNA matches it firmly. For some rows the clone size is stated as once, few or many, or as a class when expanded; others skip it.

TRBV7-2,NA,TRBJ1-5,NA,TGTGCCAGCAGTCCCGGGACAAAGATTTATAGCAATCAGCCCCAGCATTTT,CASSPGTKIYSNQPQHF
TRBV28,NA,TRBJ1-2,NA,TGTGCCAGCAGTTTGGTCAGTAACTATGGCTACACCTTC,CASSLVSNYGYTF
TRBV19,NA,TRBJ1-5,NA,TGTGCCAGTAGTATAGATTTCCGACAGGCCATCCTCTATCAGCCCCAGCATTTT,CASSIDFRQAILYQPQHF
TRBV27,NA,TRBJ1-2,NA,TGTGCCAGCAGTTTATCAGCGGGGGCCGGCTATGGCTACACCTTC,CASSLSAGAGYGYTF
TRBV28,NA,TRBJ1-1,NA,TGTGCCAGCAGTTTATTTAGTGAGAACACTGAAGCTTTCTTT,CASSLFSENTEAFF
TRBV2,NA,TRBJ2-2,TRBD2,TGTGCCAGCAGCGGACTAGCCGACACGAACACCGGGGAGCTGTTTTTT,CASSGLADTNTGELFF
TRBV27,NA,TRBJ2-7,TRBD1,TGTGCCAGCAGTTTCAATGGACAGGGGAGAGGCGAGCAGTACTTC,CASSFNGQGRGEQYF
TRBV6-4,NA,TRBJ1-5,NA,TGTGCCAGCAGGAGGGGGGGCTTCCGCGCGTATCAGCCCCAGCATTTT,CASRRGGFRAYQPQHF
TRBV7-6,NA,TRBJ2-6,NA,TGTGCCAGCAGCTTAGCTCTCCCTGGGGCCAACGTCCTGACTTTC,CASSLALPGANVLTF
TRBV2,NA,TRBJ2-7,NA,TGTGCCAGCAGTACACGGATACACGGAGCGCTTACCTACGAGCAGTACTTC,CASSTRIHGALTYEQYF
TRBV4-1,NA,TRBJ2-2,TRBD2,TGCGCCAGCAGCCACAGACTAGCGGGGGGCAACGGGGAGCTGTTTTTT,CASSHRLAGGNGELFF
TRBV11-2,once,TRBJ2-7,TRBD2,TGTGCCAGCAGCCGTACTAGCGGTTACGAGCAGTACTTC,CASSRTSGYEQYF
TRBV2,NA,TRBJ1-6,TRBD1,TGTGCCAGCAATCCAGGGGGTAATTCACCCCTCCACTTT,CASNPGGNSPLHF
TRBV2,once,TRBJ2-2,NA,TGTGCCAGCAGTGAATCGGTGGGGAGCGGAAACACCGGGGAGCTGTTTTTT,CASSESVGSGNTGELFF
TRBV7-2,once,TRBJ1-1,NA,TGTGCCAGCAGCTTTTCCGTCGGGAACACTGAAGCTTTCTTT,CASSFSVGNTEAFF
TRBV13,NA,TRBJ2-2,NA,TGTGCCAGCAGCGACAGCGCTACCGGGGAGCTGTTTTTT,CASSDSATGELFF
TRBV30,NA,TRBJ2-3,NA,TGTGCCTGGAGTGTAAAGTCGACTTCGCAGTATTTT,CAWSVKSTSQYF
TRBV2,NA,TRBJ1-5,NA,TGTGCCAGCAGTTATGACCGGGGTGTCAGGCCCCAGCATTTT,CASSYDRGVRPQHF
TRBV7-8,NA,TRBJ1-6,TRBD1,TGTGCCAGCAGCTTAGGACAGGGCAGTTCACCCCTCCACTTT,CASSLGQGSSPLHF
TRBV7-9,few,TRBJ2-1,NA,TGTGCCAGCAGCTCCCCCCCACGGTCAAATGAGCAGTTCTTC,CASSSPPRSNEQFF
TRBV29-1,NA,TRBJ2-7,NA,TGCAGCGTTTTTATATTGCTCGGCGGCGAGCAGTACTTC,CSVFILLGGEQYF
TRBV19,NA,TRBJ1-2,NA,TGTGCCAGTAGTATAGTTGGAGTGGATGGCTACACCTTC,CASSIVGVDGYTF
TRBV7-2,NA,TRBJ1-6,NA,TGTGCCAGCAGCTTAGAACGCGGAGGGTGGGTTAACTATAATTCACCCCTCCACTTT,CASSLERGGWVNYNSPLHF
TRBV28,NA,TRBJ2-7,TRBD1,TGTGCCAGCATCACTGGACAGGGGATTGGTTCCTACGAGCAGTACTTC,CASITGQGIGSYEQYF
TRBV5-4,NA,TRBJ2-5,NA,TGTGCCAGCAGTCCATCCGGAGGGGCCAAAGAGACCCAGTACTTC,CASSPSGGAKETQYF
TRBV27,NA,TRBJ1-1,NA,TGTGCCAGCAGTTCCATCGGGAACACTGAAGCTTTCTTT,CASSSIGNTEAFF
TRBV4-1,NA,TRBJ2-1,NA,TGCGCCAGCAGCCAAATTCCTGGGAGGGGGGGGAGCTCCTACAATGAGCAGTTCTTC,CASSQIPGRGGSSYNEQFF